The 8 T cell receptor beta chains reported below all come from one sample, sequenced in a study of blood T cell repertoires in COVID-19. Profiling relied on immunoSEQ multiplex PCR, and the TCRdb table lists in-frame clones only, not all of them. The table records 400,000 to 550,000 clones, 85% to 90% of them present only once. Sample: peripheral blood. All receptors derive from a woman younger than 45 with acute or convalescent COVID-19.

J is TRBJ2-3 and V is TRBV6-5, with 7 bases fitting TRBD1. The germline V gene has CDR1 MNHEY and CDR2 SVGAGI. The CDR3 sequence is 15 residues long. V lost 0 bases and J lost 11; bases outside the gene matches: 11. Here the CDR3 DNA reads TGTGCCAGCAGTTACTCCTGGGTAGACAGGGAAAGGCAGTATTTT. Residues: CASSYSWVDRERQYF.

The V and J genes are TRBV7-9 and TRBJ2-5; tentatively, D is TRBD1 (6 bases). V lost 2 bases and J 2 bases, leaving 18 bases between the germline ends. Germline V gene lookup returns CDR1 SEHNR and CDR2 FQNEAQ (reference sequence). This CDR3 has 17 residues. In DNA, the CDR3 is TGTGCCAGCAGCTTACGTCGGACAGACGATTTACAAGAGACCCAGTACTTC. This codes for CASSLRRTDDLQETQYF. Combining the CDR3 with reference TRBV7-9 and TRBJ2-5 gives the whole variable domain DTGVSQNPRHKITKRGQNVTFRCDPISEHNRLYWYRQTLGQGPEFLTYFQNEAQLEKSRLLSDRFSAERPKGSFSTLEIQRTEQGDSAMYLCASSLRRTDDLQETQYFGPGTRLLVL.

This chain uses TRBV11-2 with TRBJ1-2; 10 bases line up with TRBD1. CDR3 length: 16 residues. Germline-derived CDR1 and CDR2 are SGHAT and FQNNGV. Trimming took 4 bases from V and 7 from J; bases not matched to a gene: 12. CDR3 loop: CASSSRRDRGLRGYTF. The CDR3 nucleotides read TGTGCCAGCAGCTCCCGCCGGGACAGGGGACTACGTGGCTACACCTTC.

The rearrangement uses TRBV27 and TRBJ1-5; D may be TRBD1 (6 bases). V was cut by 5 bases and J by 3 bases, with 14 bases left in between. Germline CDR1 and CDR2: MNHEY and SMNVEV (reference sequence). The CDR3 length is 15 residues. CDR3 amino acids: CASSAQGKNNQPQHF. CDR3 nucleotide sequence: TGTGCCAGCAGTGCACAGGGTAAGAACAATCAGCCCCAGCATTTT.

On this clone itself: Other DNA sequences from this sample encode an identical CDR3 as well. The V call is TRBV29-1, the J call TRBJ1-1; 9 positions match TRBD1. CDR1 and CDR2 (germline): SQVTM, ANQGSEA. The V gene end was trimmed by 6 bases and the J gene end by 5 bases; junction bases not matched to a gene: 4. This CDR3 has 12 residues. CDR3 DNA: TGCAGCGTCCGGACAGGGGAAACTGAAGCTTTCTTT. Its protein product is CSVRTGETEAFF.

The chain's CDR3 is CATKDRQNTEAFF. The CDR3, as DNA: TGTGCCACAAAGGACAGGCAAAACACTGAAGCTTTCTTT. This chain uses TRBV24-1 with TRBJ1-1; 7 bases are shared with TRBD1. The CDR3 sequence is 13 residues long. Germline values: CDR1 KGHDR, CDR2 SFDVKD. The J segment lost 2 bases and the V segment lost 10 bases, leaving 6 bases of the junction unmatched.

CDR3 nucleotide sequence: TGTGCCAGCAGCCGCGGGACAGGGAGACAGCCCCAGCATTTT. The encoded protein is CASSRGTGRQPQHF. The chain is built from TRBV6-2 or TRBV6-3 and TRBJ1-5, with 9 bases fitting TRBD1. The germline CDR1 and CDR2 sequences are MNHEY and SVGEGT. Trimming took 6 bases from V and 7 from J; bases not matched to a gene: 7. This CDR3 spans 14 amino acids.

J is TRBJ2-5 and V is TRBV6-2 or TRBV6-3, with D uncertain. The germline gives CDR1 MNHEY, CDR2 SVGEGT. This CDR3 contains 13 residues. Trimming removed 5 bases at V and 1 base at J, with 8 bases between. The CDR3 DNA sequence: TGTGCCAGCAGTCCCCGCAGCCAAGAGACCCAGTACTTC. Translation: CASSPRSQETQYF.